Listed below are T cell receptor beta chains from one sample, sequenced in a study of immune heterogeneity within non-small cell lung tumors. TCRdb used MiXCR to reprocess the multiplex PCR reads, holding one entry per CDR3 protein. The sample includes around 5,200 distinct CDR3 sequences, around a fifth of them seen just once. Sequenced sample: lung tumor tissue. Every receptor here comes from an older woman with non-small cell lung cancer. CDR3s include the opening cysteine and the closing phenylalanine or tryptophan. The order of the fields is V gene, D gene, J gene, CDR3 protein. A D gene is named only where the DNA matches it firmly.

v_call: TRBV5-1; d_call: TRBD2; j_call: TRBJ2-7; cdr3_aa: CASSTGTSGSKYF
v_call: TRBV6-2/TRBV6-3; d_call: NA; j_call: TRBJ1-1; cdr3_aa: CASRGKNTEAFF
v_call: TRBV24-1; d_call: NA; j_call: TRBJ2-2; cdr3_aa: CAIPPTGELFF
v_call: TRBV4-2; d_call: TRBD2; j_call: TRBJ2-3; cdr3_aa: CASSPTSLLADSTDTQYF
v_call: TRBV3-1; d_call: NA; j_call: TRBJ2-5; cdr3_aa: CASSQDTGKETQYF
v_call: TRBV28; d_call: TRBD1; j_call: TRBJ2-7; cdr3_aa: CASSLFMGQAAYEQYF
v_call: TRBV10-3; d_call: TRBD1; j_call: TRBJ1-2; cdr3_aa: CAISESTGERYGYTF
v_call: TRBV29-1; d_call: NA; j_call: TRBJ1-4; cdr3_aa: CSVDSGEKLFF
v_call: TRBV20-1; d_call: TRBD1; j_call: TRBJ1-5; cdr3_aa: CSARAGTGGFNQPQHF
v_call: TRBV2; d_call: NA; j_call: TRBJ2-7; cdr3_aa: CASSSWIFLSSYEQYF
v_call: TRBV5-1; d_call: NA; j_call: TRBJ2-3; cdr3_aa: CASSLEQGTSTDTQYF
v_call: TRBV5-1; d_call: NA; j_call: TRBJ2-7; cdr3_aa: CASSLSRAGGAEQYF
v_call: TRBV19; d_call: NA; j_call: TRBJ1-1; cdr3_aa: CASSLPGGWTEAFF
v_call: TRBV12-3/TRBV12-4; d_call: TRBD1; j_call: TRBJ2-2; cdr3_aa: CASSIPRDRAVTGELFF
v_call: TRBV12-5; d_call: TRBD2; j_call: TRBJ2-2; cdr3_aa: CASADAGLAGVRLLFF
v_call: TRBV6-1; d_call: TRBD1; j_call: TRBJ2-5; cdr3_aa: CASSALQGARETQYF
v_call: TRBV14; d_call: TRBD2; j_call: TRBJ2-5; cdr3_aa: CASSQGTSGRKYETQYF
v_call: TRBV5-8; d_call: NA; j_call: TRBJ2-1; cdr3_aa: CASSFAGYNEQFF
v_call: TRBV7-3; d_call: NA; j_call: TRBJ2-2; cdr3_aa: CASSLTFMQGELFF
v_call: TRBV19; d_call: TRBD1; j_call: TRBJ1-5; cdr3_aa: CASSVQGLSNQPQHF
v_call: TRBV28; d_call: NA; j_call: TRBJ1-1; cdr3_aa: CASSAQDMNTEAFF
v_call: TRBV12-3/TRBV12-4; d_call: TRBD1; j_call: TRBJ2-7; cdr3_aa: CASSFLDRGSYEQYF
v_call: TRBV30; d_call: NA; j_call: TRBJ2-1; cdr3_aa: CAWKAGLGYNEQFF
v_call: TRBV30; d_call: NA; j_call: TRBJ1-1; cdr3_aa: CAWSPLRPFQPSTEAFF
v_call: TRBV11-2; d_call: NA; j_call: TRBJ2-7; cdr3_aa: CASSFRGAGRYEQYF
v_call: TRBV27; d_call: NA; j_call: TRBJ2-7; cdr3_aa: CASSLLPVGGGLEYF
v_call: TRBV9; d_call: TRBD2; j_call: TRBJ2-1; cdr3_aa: CASSVGTSGISEQFF
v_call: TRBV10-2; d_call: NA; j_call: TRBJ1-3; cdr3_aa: CASKHSGNTIYF
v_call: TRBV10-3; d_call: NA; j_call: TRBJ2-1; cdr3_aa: CAISTLGHDEQFF
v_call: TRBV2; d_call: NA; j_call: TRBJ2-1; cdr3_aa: CASSEWQGKNEQFF
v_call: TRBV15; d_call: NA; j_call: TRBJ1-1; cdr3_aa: CATSRQEETEAFF
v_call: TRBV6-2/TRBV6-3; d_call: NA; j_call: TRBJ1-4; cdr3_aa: CASSPPGKLFF
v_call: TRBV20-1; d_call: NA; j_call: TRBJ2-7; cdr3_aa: CSATHIYEQYF
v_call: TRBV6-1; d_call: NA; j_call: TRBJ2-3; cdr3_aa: CASKTADTQYF
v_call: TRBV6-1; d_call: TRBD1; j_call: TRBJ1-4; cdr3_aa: CASGRAGGGYSTNEKLFF
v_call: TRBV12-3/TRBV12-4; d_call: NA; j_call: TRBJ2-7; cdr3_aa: CASSSSGTHYEQYF
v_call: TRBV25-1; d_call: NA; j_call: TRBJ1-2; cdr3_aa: CASSQYILRASYGYTF
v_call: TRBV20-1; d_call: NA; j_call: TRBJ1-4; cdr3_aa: CSARAGGGGEKLFF
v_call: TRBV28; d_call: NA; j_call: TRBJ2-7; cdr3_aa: CASTMLGGSYEQYF
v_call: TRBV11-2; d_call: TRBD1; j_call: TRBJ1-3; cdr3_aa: CASSFAGQVSGNTIYF
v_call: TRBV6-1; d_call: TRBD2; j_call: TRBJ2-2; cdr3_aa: CASKAGGPNAGELFF
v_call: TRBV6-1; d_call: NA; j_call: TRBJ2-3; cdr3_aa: CASSLTSTDTQYF
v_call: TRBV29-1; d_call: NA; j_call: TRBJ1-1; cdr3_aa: CSVKRGQPNTEAFF
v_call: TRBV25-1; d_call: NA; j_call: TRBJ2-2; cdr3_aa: CASSLAGGQTGELFF
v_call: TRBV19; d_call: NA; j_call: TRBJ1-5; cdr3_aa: CASSIRSWRKDQPQHF
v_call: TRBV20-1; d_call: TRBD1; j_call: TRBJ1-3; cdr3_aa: CSASGTGESPSGNTIYF
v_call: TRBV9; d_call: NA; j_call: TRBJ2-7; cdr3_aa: CASSVEATALSYEQYF
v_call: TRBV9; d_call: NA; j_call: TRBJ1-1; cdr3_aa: CASSPPYGRTEAFF
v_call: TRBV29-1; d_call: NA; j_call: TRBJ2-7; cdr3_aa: CSVEDAGNEQYF
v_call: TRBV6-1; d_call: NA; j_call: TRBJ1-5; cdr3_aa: CASSATGHQPQHF
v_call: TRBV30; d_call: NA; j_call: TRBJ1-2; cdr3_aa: CASNREEGYNYGYTF
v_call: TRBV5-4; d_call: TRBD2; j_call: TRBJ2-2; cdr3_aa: CASSPTSGRAVGELFF
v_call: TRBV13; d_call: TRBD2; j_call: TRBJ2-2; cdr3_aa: CASSRLVSGANTGELFF